The 18 T cell receptor beta chains below were found in one sample sequenced in a study of blood T cells in healthy people across ages (dated by TCRdb to the mid-2010s). Receptors were amplified or captured by 5' RACE. The listed sequencing device is Illumina HiSeq 2500. A second PCR of about 6 to 12 cycles was run with a J-beta primer mix and a sample-barcoded 5' primer. The public reads were quality trimmed at Q25 with fastp and then assembled into clones with MiXCR by TCRdb, keeping productive beta chains. Under each unique CDR3 protein, matching rows form one entry showing the most common genes and DNA. Across this sample there are some 710,000 distinct CDR3 sequences, with 35% to 50% seen only once. Approximately 18% of the sample is held by the ten biggest clonotypes. What was sequenced was blood. Receptors originate from a man aged 80 or over in good health.

This clonotype was recorded many times. V usage is TRBV29-1 and J usage is TRBJ2-5; 7 bases are a match to TRBD2. CDR3 length: 13 residues. In germline, CDR1 is SQVTM, CDR2 ANQGSEA. V dropped 5 bases and J dropped 5; count of bases not matched to a gene: 8. CDR3 nucleotide sequence: TGCAGCGTTCGCGGGAGTTCGGGGGAGACCCAGTACTTC. Translating gives CSVRGSSGETQYF.

This chain joins TRBV6-2 or TRBV6-3 and TRBJ2-7; maybe TRBD2 (6 bases). Germline CDR1 and CDR2: MNHEY and SVGEGT. The CDR3 spans 14 residues. Trimming cost V 11 bases and J 3 bases, with 20 bases left between them. The CDR3 loop reads CAARSSGNIYEQYF. The DNA for the CDR3 is TGTGCCGCAAGGAGTAGCGGAAATATCTACGAGCAGTACTTC.

In this sample, this clonotype turned up a few times. The chain couples TRBV15 to TRBJ2-1; D is uncertain. V lost 5 bases, J lost 0 bases, and 11 bases lay in between. The CDR3 spans 15 residues. Germline CDR1 is LNHNV and CDR2 is YYDKDF (reference sequence). The CDR3 DNA sequence: TGTGCCACCAGCCCCGGCCTGCCCTCCTACAATGAGCAGTTCTTC. Protein: CATSPGLPSYNEQFF. The variable domain in full, with the rest retrieved from reference TRBV15 and TRBJ2-1, is DAMVIQNPRYQVTQFGKPVTLSCSQTLNHNVMYWYQQKSSQAPKLLFHYYDKDFNNEADTPDNFQSRRPNTSFCFLDIRSPGLGDTAMYLCATSPGLPSYNEQFFGPGTRLTVL.

This clonotype appeared a few times. The gene calls are TRBV6-6 and TRBJ2-3; tentative D call: TRBD1 (5 bases). V was trimmed by 6 bases and J by 1 base, leaving 17 bases between them. Germline V gene data show CDR1 as MNHNY and CDR2 as SVGAGI (reference sequence). This CDR3 has 16 residues. The CDR3 DNA reads TGTGCCAGCAGCACCTTCTTTGGGGCGGGCACAGATACGCAGTATTTT. Protein: CASSTFFGAGTDTQYF.

This clonotype has ten or more counts. The chain employs TRBV29-1 and TRBJ2-3, with D uncertain. V was cut by 3 bases and J by 1 base, with 5 bases left in between. The germline V gene has CDR1 SQVTM and CDR2 ANQGSEA. CDR3 length equals 12 residues. As DNA, the CDR3 is TGCAGCGTTGAGGGCGGCACAGATACGCAGTATTTT. Protein product: CSVEGGTDTQYF.

The rearrangement uses TRBV21-1 and TRBJ1-2; the table's D call of TRBD1 was not tested on the DNA. TRBV21-1 is a known pseudogene. The length of the CDR3 is 15 residues. The CDR3: CASSNGQPSNYGYTF. The CDR3 DNA is TGTGCCAGCAGCAACGGACAGCCGTCTAACTATGGCTACACCTTC.

The table lists this clonotype with a few counts. This chain joins TRBV2 and TRBJ1-5; D is unresolved. Germline V gene sequence: CDR1 SNHLY, CDR2 FYNNEI. Trimming stripped 3 bases from V and 0 bases from J, with 9 bases between. The CDR3 contains 15 residues. The CDR3 nucleotides read TGTGCCAGCAGTGAGTCGGACTATAGCAATCAGCCCCAGCATTTT. This encodes CASSESDYSNQPQHF.

As concerns this clonotype: It is unclear where the CDR3 begins or ends on the DNA, so no DNA is shown, and the CDR3 is as TCRdb lists it. Here the CDR3 reads CSDDGFGAGANVLTF. The chain employs TRBV29-1 and TRBJ2-6. Germline V lookup: CDR1 SQVTM, CDR2 ANQGSEA. The CDR3 numbers 15 amino acids, ends counted.

This clonotype was seen ten or more times. V usage is TRBV27 and J usage is TRBJ2-4, with D possibly matching TRBD2 (5 bases). The CDR3 covers 16 residues. The germline V gene has CDR1 MNHEY and CDR2 SMNVEV (reference sequence). The germline V and J ends were trimmed by 2 bases and 0 bases, with 11 bases remaining between them. The chain's CDR3 is CASSLRDGIAKNIQYF. CDR3 nucleotide sequence: TGTGCCAGCAGTTTACGAGACGGGATAGCCAAAAACATTCAGTACTTC.

This clonotype was seen ten or more times. The chain is built from TRBV29-1 and TRBJ2-1; 7 bases map to TRBD2. CDR3 length equals 14 residues. The ends lost 6 bases at V and 0 bases at J; junction bases unmatched: 5. Germline V lookup: CDR1 SQVTM, CDR2 ANQGSEA. CDR3 amino acids: CSVASGSSYNEQFF. Written as DNA, the CDR3 is TGCAGCGTAGCTAGCGGTAGCTCCTACAATGAGCAGTTCTTC.

This clonotype has more than one count but fewer than ten. This chain links TRBV27 with TRBJ2-3; TRBD2 matches 9 bases. V trimming: 7 bases; J trimming: 1 base; junction bases outside the gene matches: 18. The CDR3 loop spans 19 amino acids. Germline V gene data show CDR1 as MNHEY and CDR2 as SMNVEV (reference sequence). CDR3 DNA: TGTGCCAGCACAAGTTTGCTAGGCGGGAGGGCCGAACGCACAGATACGCAGTATTTT. Protein: CASTSLLGGRAERTDTQYF.

This chain connects TRBV12-3 or TRBV12-4 to TRBJ1-1, with D possibly matching TRBD1 (5 bases). This CDR3 is built from 14 residues. The germline V and J ends were trimmed by 6 bases and 10 bases, with 21 bases remaining between them. The CDR3 here is CASSPTGTGSRAFF. The CDR3 bases are TGTGCCAGCAGCCCGACCGGGACGGGATCCCGAGCTTTCTTT.

As to this clonotype: A single base separates this from a much larger clone, so it may be a read error. This sequence joins TRBV29-1 and TRBJ2-5; D gene unclear. V gave up 3 bases and J gave up 11 bases, with 4 bases separating them. This CDR3 is built from 8 residues. CDR1 and CDR2 (germline): SQVTM, ANQGSEA. The CDR3 region has the DNA TGCAGCGTTGATGAGCAGTACTTC. This sequence encodes CSVDEQYF.

This clonotype was seen a handful of times. The V and J genes are TRBV6-5 and TRBJ2-4; D might be TRBD1 (5 bases). The J call is doubtful: the DNA matches TRBJ2-7 better. CDR1 and CDR2 (germline): MNHEY, SVGAGI. The CDR3 runs to 13 residues. The CDR3 here is CASSYGAPLEQYF. Here the CDR3 DNA reads TGTGCCAGCAGTTACGGGGCCCCTCTCGAGCAGTACTTC.

The chain has TRBV7-3 and TRBJ2-7; D is uncertain. V was shortened by 6 bases and J by 2 bases, with 14 bases between the two germline ends. CDR3 size: 14 residues. Germline lookup yields CDR1 SGHTA and CDR2 FQGTGA. The CDR3 DNA sequence: TGTGCCAGCAGTCCAGGACCCTTGGCCTACGAGCAGTACTTC. The encoded protein is CASSPGPLAYEQYF. Using reference TRBV7-3 and TRBJ2-7 for the parts outside the CDR3, the full variable domain is GAGVSQTPSNKVTEKGKYVELRCDPISGHTALYWYRQSLGQGPEFLIYFQGTGAADDSGLPNDRFFAVRPEGSVSTLKIQRTERGDSAVYLCASSPGPLAYEQYFGPGTRLTVT.

The J gene is TRBJ2-3, the V gene TRBV3-1, with D unresolved. The CDR3 spans 15 residues. The germline V gene has CDR1 LGHDT and CDR2 YNNKEL (reference sequence). V was clipped by 0 bases and J by 3 bases, with 10 bases between them. For the CDR3, the DNA is TGTGCCAGCAGCCAAGATGGGTCCCGAACAGATACGCAGTATTTT. Translated, it gives CASSQDGSRTDTQYF.

This clonotype was counted between two and nine times. The chain carries TRBV29-1 and TRBJ2-1; D unclear. The CDR3 loop spans 14 amino acids. V lost 7 bases and J lost 0, with 13 bases in between. Germline CDR1 is SQVTM and CDR2 is ANQGSEA. CDR3 residues: CSAEGPNSYNEQFF. The CDR3, as DNA: TGCAGCGCCGAAGGGCCAAACTCCTACAATGAGCAGTTCTTC.

The chain couples TRBV20-1 to TRBJ2-1; 10 nucleotides match TRBD2. CDR1 is DFQATT, CDR2 SNEGSKA, per germline (reference sequence). V trimming: 2 bases; J trimming: 9 bases; junction bases outside the gene matches: 7. The CDR3 runs 14 residues. The DNA of the CDR3 is TGCAGTGCTAGAATCCCAGCGGGAGGGCCTGAGCAGTTCTTC. This sequence encodes CSARIPAGGPEQFF.